This TCR beta chain appears in the sequencing data of a study of spatial heterogeneity in lung cancer. V lost 0 bases to trimming and J lost 8 bases, with 15 bases between them. The CDR3 is made up of 15 amino acids. Germline CDR1 is SGHRS and CDR2 is YFSETQ. Findings and caveats of the study: How many expanded intratumoral alpha and beta TCRs were present tracked the tumor mutation count, which was a count of nonsynonymous mutations.

TCRdb used MiXCR to reprocess the 5' RACE reads, holding one entry per CDR3 protein. Of 3,500 to 4,500 distinct CDR3 sequences detected, 5% to 6.5% appear once; the ten largest clones hold about 34%. Described time point: sample taken at primary tumor resection. This clonotype was counted at least ten times. Its cognate antigen is unknown. The source is a male donor with early-stage non-small cell lung cancer. The chain links TRBV5-1 to TRBJ1-5, with a weak D call TRBD1 (5 bases). The sample in question was lung tumor tissue, obtained at surgery. This CDR3 is CASSLEGPSGEPQHF. CDR3 in DNA: TGCGCCAGCAGCTTGGAGGGACCGTCAGGTGAGCCCCAGCATTTT.